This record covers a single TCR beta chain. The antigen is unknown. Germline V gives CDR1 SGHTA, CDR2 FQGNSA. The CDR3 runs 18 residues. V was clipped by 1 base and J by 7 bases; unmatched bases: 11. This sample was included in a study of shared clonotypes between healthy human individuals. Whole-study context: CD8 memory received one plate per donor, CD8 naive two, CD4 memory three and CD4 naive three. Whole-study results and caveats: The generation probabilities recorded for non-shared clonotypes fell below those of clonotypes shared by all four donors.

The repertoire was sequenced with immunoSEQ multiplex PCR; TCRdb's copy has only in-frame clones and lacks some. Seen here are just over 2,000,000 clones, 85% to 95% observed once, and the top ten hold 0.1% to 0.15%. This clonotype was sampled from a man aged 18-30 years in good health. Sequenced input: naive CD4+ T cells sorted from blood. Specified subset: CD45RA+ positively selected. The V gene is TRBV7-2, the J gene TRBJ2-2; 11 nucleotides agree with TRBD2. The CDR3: CASSLGLLAGEYGGELFF. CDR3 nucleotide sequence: TGTGCCAGCAGCTTAGGTCTACTAGCGGGAGAGTATGGCGGGGAGCTGTTTTTT.